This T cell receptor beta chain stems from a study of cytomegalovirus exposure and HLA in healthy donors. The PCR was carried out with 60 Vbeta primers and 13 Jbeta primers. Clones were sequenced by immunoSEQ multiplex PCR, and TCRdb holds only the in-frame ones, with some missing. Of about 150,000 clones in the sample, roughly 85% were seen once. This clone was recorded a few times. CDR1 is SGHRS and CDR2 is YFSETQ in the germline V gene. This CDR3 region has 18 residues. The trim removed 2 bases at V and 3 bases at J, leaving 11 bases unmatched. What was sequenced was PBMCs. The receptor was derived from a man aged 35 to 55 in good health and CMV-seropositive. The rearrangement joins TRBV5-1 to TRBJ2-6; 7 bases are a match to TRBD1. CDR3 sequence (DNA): TGCGCCAGCAGCTTTCGAGGTATAGGGGGCGGTGGGGCCAACGTCCTGACTTTC. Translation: CASSFRGIGGGGANVLTF.